A single sample gave rise to the 16 T cell receptor beta chains below, sequenced in a study of regulatory and conventional T cells in RAG deficiency. Profiled with immunoSEQ multiplex PCR; TCRdb holds only in-frame clones, not every one. The sample records about 9,500 clones, 80% to 90% being singletons. Genomic DNA came from blood regulatory T cells gated CD4+ CD25-high CD127-low. This sample also belongs to another study, concerning regulatory T cells. That investigation notes: Amplification used 52 TRBV primers and 13 TRBJ primers.

The sample consisted of Tregs sorted from blood. The receptors shown here come from a human donor in good health.

This sequence joins TRBV2 and TRBJ1-1; TRBD1 is a possible D gene (6 bases). V lost 6 bases and J 1 base, leaving 9 bases between the germline ends. Looked up from germline, CDR1 is SNHLY and CDR2 is FYNNEI. The CDR3 runs 13 residues. CDR3 DNA sequence: TGTGCCAGCAGCTGGGACACGAACACTGAAGCTTTCTTT. Translation: CASSWDTNTEAFF. Full variable domain (outside the CDR3, taken from reference TRBV2 and TRBJ1-1): EPEVTQTPSHQVTQMGQEVILRCVPISNHLYFYWYRQILGQKVEFLVSFYNNEISEKSEIFDDQFSVERPDGSNFTLKIRSTKLEDSAMYFCASSWDTNTEAFFGQGTRLTVV.

This chain joins TRBV30 and TRBJ2-2; 7 positions agree with TRBD2. Germline V gives CDR1 GTSNPN, CDR2 SVGIG (reference sequence). V shed 8 bases and J 3 bases; nucleotides not matched to a gene: 12. This CDR3 has 15 amino acids. In DNA form, the CDR3 reads TGTGCCACCAGCGCGGGAGAAGAGGACACCGGGGAGCTGTTTTTT. Encoded protein: CATSAGEEDTGELFF.

For this clone: The junction differs from germline at one of its ends, possibly a read error. V and J are TRBV4-1 and TRBJ1-5, with 7 bases identical to TRBD1. The CDR3 spans 15 residues. Germline loops: CDR1 MGHRA, CDR2 YSYEKL. CDR3 in amino acids: CASSQDRSSNQPQHF. In nucleotides, the CDR3 is TGTGCCAGCAGCCAGGACAGGAGTAGCAATCAGCCCCAGCATTTT.

In this sample, this clone turned up a few times. This chain links TRBV19 with TRBJ2-7, with 14 bases identical to TRBD2. The CDR3 sequence is 16 residues long. The V gene's germline CDR1 is LNHDA and CDR2 SQIVND (reference sequence). Trimming cost V 4 bases and J 3 bases; bases outside gene matches: 5. Written as DNA, the CDR3 is TGTGCCAGTAGTACGGGACTAGCGGGAGATTTCTACGAGCAGTACTTC. Its translation is CASSTGLAGDFYEQYF. The variable domain in full, completed from reference TRBV19 and TRBJ2-7, reads DGGITQSPKYLFRKEGQNVTLSCEQNLNHDAMYWYRQDPGQGLRLIYYSQIVNDFQKGDIAEGYSVSREKKESFPLTVTSAQKNPTAFYLCASSTGLAGDFYEQYFGPGTRLTVT.

V is TRBV11-3 and J is TRBJ2-1; the match to TRBD1 covers 8 bases. Germline lookup yields CDR1 SGHNT and CDR2 YENEEA. This CDR3 comprises 16 residues. Trimming cost V 5 bases and J 7 bases; bases outside gene matches: 13. CDR3 sequence: CASSPTGTGGKNEQFF. The CDR3 DNA reads as TGTGCCAGCAGCCCGACCGGGACAGGAGGAAAGAATGAGCAGTTCTTC.

This chain uses TRBV6-6 with TRBJ1-1, with D hard to call. CDR1 MNHNY and CDR2 SVGAGI come from the germline V gene (reference sequence). V lost 7 bases and J lost 0, with 9 bases in between. The CDR3 has 13 residues. The DNA for the CDR3 is TGTGCCAGCACCCACAAATTGAACACTGAAGCTTTCTTT. Amino acids: CASTHKLNTEAFF.

The rearrangement uses TRBV28 and TRBJ2-3, with 9 bases lining up with TRBD2. The CDR3 is made up of 18 amino acids. CDR1 is MDHEN and CDR2 is SYDVKM in the germline V gene. J lost 6 bases, V lost 2 bases, and 15 bases had no gene match. CDR3 coding DNA: TGTGCCAGCAGTTTAAAATGGGCACTAGCGGGCCGGGTTGATACGCAGTATTTT. This sequence encodes CASSLKWALAGRVDTQYF.

With regard to this clone: Sequence at one end of the junction differs from germline and may be a read error. The rearrangement links TRBV2 to TRBJ1-2, with D hard to call. The V gene's germline CDR1 is SNHLY and CDR2 FYNNEI. The CDR3 contains 13 residues. CDR3 sequence reads: CASSGTTVGGCTF. The CDR3 DNA reads as TGTGCCAGCAGTGGTACGACCGTGGGTGGCTGCACCTTC.

The gene calls are TRBV6-5 and TRBJ2-3; D is possibly TRBD1 or TRBD2 (6 bases each). V dropped 1 base and J dropped 3 bases, with 11 bases sitting between them. Germline V CDR1 and CDR2: MNHEY, SVGAGI. The CDR3 spans 15 residues. The CDR3 protein is CASSYYGGQTDTQYF. The CDR3 DNA reads as TGTGCCAGCAGTTACTATGGGGGGCAGACAGATACGCAGTATTTT.

The chain carries TRBV7-3 and TRBJ2-3, with TRBD2 identical over 8 bases. This CDR3 is 17 amino acids long. After removal of 3 bases from V and 0 bases from J, the junction contained 8 bases not matched to a gene. Germline values: CDR1 SGHTA, CDR2 FQGTGA. The CDR3, as DNA: TGTGCCAGCAGCTTCTTAACTAGCGGAGGGAGCACAGATACGCAGTATTTT. Translating it yields CASSFLTSGGSTDTQYF.

The rearrangement uses TRBV5-6 and TRBJ1-4; 8 bases align to TRBD1. There are 16 residues in the CDR3. CDR1 and CDR2 from the germline V gene are SGHDT and YYEEEE. Losses at the gene ends were 3 bases for V and 0 bases for J; bases not matched to a gene: 4. The CDR3 DNA reads TGTGCCAGCAGCTCCCAACAGGGGGCAACTAATGAAAAACTGTTTTTT. It is translated as CASSSQQGATNEKLFF.

The chain combines TRBV6-4 with TRBJ1-1, with unresolved D. Germline V gene data show CDR1 as MRHNA and CDR2 as SNTAGT. The V end lost 2 bases, the J end lost 4 bases, and 8 bases lay between the germline ends. The CDR3 extends over 13 amino acids. The CDR3 reads CASSDNTVTEAFF. CDR3 DNA: TGTGCCAGCAGTGACAACACTGTCACTGAAGCTTTCTTT.

This chain uses TRBV18 with TRBJ2-5; 7 bases are a match to TRBD1. The junction had 10 bases not matched to a gene; V was cut back by 4 bases and J by 5 bases. The length of the CDR3 is 15 residues. Germline CDR1 and CDR2: KGHSH and LQKENI. Here the CDR3 reads CASSLPGGWMETQYF. The CDR3 DNA reads TGTGCCAGCTCACTTCCAGGGGGTTGGATGGAGACCCAGTACTTC.

This sequence joins TRBV6-5 and TRBJ2-1; TRBD2 matches 13 bases. The CDR3 is made up of 15 amino acids. Germline trimming cut 5 bases from V and 4 bases from J; bases unmatched to any gene: 2. Germline CDR1 MNHEY, CDR2 SVGAGI. CDR3 amino acids: CASSRTSGGYNEQFF. CDR3 coding DNA: TGTGCCAGCAGTAGGACTAGCGGGGGATACAATGAGCAGTTCTTC.

The J gene is TRBJ2-3, the V gene TRBV18; 8 bases map to TRBD1. Per the germline V gene, CDR1 is KGHSH and CDR2 is LQKENI. V was clipped by 6 bases and J by 4 bases; unmatched bases: 3. This CDR3 has 13 amino acids. The DNA for the CDR3 is TGTGCCAGCTCGTCAGGGGGCCCAGATACGCAGTATTTT. Amino acid sequence: CASSSGGPDTQYF.

The rearrangement links TRBV6-5 to TRBJ2-1; D is ambiguous. This CDR3 is built from 16 residues. Germline V gives CDR1 MNHEY, CDR2 SVGAGI. Trimming stripped 2 bases from V and 6 bases from J, with 17 bases between. The CDR3 DNA sequence: TGTGCCAGCAGTTACGGTCTAGGCAGGCTCCCCAATGAGCAGTTCTTC. It specifies CASSYGLGRLPNEQFF.